This TCR beta chain was recorded in a study of PD-L1 blockade in urothelial cancer. Germline values: CDR1 SGHTA, CDR2 FQGTGA. With V trimmed by 5 bases and J by 5 bases, 5 bases remained unmatched. The CDR3 sequence is 14 residues long. The repertoire was sequenced with immunoSEQ multiplex PCR; TCRdb's copy has only in-frame clones and lacks some. The table includes some 49,000 clones, 70% to 90% detected once. The chain has TRBV7-3 and TRBJ2-1, with 8 bases fitting TRBD1. Sequences were derived from PBMCs, sampled around atezolizumab (anti-PD-L1) treatment. The sequence derives from a man aged 60-69 years with urothelial cancer. The CDR3 spells CASSAGQGHNEQFF. In DNA, the CDR3 is TGTGCCAGCAGCGCAGGACAGGGCCACAATGAGCAGTTCTTC.